A single T cell receptor beta chain is shown here with its context. The data are from a study of identical twins. The V gene's germline CDR1 is LNHNV and CDR2 YYDKDF (reference sequence). V lost 0 bases and J lost 2; bases outside the gene matches: 4. The CDR3 is made up of 16 amino acids. MiXCR was run by TCRdb on the 5' RACE reads, yielding one entry per CDR3 protein. In the table there are approximately 630,000 distinct CDR3 sequences, just over 7% of which are singletons. The data were also submitted as part of a second study, on yellow fever vaccine responses in identical twins.

This chain joins TRBV15 and TRBJ2-1, with 7 positions matching TRBD2. The sample comprised PBMCs. This clonotype was sampled from a woman between 18 and 29 years old in good health. In DNA form, the CDR3 reads TGTGCCACCAGCAGAGAGCGGACTAGTGCCTACAATGAGCAGTTCTTC. Translated: CATSRERTSAYNEQFF.